This section outlines one T cell receptor beta chain sequence together with its context. Its antigen is as yet unknown. CDR1 and CDR2 (germline): DFQATT, SNEGSKA (reference sequence). CDR3 length: 15 residues. Trimming cost V 1 base and J 2 bases; bases outside gene matches: 5. The data derive from a study of T-cell memory formation after mild COVID-19. Across the whole study: TCR clusters showed largely donor specificity. Study findings and constraints: Pre-infection memory harbored some responding clones, suggesting cross-reactive memory joined.

TCRdb processed the 5' RACE reads anew with MiXCR; each CDR3 protein has one entry. The sample includes 120,000 or so distinct CDR3 sequences, about a sixth of them seen just once. Sequenced sample: PBMCs or a T cell subset sorted from them (not recorded which). The clonotype comes from an adult woman who had mild COVID-19 (a few samples of this study predate the infection). Cell type and time point are not known. The J gene is TRBJ2-7, the V gene TRBV20-1; 10 bases map to TRBD1. The CDR3 sequence is CSARAGTGETYEQYF. As DNA, the CDR3 is TGCAGTGCTAGAGCCGGGACAGGGGAGACCTACGAGCAGTACTTC.